A selection of T cell receptor beta chains follows, all from one sample in a study of radiotherapy plus CTLA-4 blockade in lung cancer. Assay used: immunoSEQ multiplex PCR; TCRdb lists only in-frame clones, some missing. The sample contains about 76,000 clones, 60% to 85% of which appear only once. Sequencing used peripheral blood, obtained from a patient treated with radiotherapy plus ipilimumab. These TCRs come from a human donor with non-small cell lung cancer whose response to radiotherapy plus ipilimumab could not be evaluated. Some clones in this sample may be carry-over from other donors' samples. Each CDR3 is given with its conserved first and last residue. The D gene is left open where the match is weak. Rows may omit the clone size; those that give it use once, few, many or a size class.

>.|.|TRBV5-1|TRBJ1-3
TGCGCCAGCACTTCCACAGTCTCTGGAAACACCATATATTTT
CASTSTVSGNTIYF
>.|.|TRBV7-9|TRBJ2-7
TGTGCCAGCAGCTCCCCCCCCATGAGGGACTTCTTTTCCTACGAGCAGTACTTC
CASSSPPMRDFFSYEQYF
>.|.|TRBV4-2|TRBJ1-2
TGTGCCAGCAGCCAAGGTACAGGGACCTATGGCTACACCTTC
CASSQGTGTYGYTF
>TRBD1|once|TRBV28|TRBJ1-4
TGTGCCAGCAGTCAGGCGGACAGGGACGGTAGGGAAAAACTGTTTTTT
CASSQADRDGREKLFF
>TRBD2|.|TRBV27|TRBJ2-1
TGTGCCAGCACCCCATCCGGGGGGGGCTTTATCGATGAGCAGTTCTTC
CASTPSGGGFIDEQFF
>.|.|TRBV13|TRBJ1-1
TGTGCCAGCAGCTTAGGAGGTCGGGACACTGAAGCTTTCTTT
CASSLGGRDTEAFF
>.|few|TRBV7-9|TRBJ1-3
TGTGCCAGCAGCTCGCGCGGGGGGGATGGAAACACCATATATTTT
CASSSRGGDGNTIYF
>TRBD2|few|TRBV6-1|TRBJ2-7
TGTGCCAGCGAAACTAGCGGGGGCCCCTACGAGCAGTACTTC
CASETSGGPYEQYF
>.|.|TRBV2|TRBJ2-7
TGTGCCAGTAGGATAGGGGGGGCGGCGGGGGAGCAGTACTTC
CASRIGGAAGEQYF
>.|.|TRBV5-8|TRBJ2-7
TGTGCCAGCTATAAGGACAGCTTCTCCTACGAGCAGTACTTC
CASYKDSFSYEQYF